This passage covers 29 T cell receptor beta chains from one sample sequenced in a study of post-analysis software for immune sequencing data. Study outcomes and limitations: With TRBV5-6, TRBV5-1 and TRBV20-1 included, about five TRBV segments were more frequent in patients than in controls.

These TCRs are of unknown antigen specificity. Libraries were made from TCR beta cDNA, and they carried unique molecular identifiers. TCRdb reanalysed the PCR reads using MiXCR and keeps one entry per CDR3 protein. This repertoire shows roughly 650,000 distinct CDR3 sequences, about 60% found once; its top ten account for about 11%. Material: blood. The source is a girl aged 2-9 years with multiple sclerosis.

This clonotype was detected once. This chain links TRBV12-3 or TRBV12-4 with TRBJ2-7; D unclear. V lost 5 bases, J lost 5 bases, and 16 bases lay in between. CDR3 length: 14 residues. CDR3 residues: CASSTTAGMHEQYF. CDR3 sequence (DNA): TGTGCCAGCAGTACGACGGCCGGAATGCACGAGCAGTACTTC.

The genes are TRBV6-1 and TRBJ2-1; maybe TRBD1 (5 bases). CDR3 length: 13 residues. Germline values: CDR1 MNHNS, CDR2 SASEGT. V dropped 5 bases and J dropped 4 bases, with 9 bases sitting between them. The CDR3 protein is CASSSTAYNEQFF. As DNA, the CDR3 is TGTGCCAGCAGTTCGACAGCTTACAATGAGCAGTTCTTC.

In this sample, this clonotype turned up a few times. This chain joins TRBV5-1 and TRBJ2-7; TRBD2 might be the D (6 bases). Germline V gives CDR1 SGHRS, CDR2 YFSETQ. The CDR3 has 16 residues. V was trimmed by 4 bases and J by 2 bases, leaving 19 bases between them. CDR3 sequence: CASSPRVEGPAYEQYF. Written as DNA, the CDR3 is TGCGCCAGCAGCCCTAGGGTGGAGGGGCCCGCCTACGAGCAGTACTTC. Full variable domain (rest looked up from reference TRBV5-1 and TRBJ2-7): KAGVTQTPRYLIKTRGQQVTLSCSPISGHRSVSWYQQTPGQGLQFLFEYFSETQRNKGNFPGRFSGRQFSNSRSEMNVSTLELGDSALYLCASSPRVEGPAYEQYFGPGTRLTVT.

The CDR3 loop reads CSVQGVSYGYTF. The DNA for the CDR3 is TGCAGCGTACAGGGGGTTAGCTATGGCTACACCTTC. The chain carries TRBV29-1 and TRBJ1-2, with 8 bases aligning to TRBD1. This CDR3 is built from 12 residues. Germline V gene sequence: CDR1 SQVTM, CDR2 ANQGSEA. The J segment lost 4 bases and the V segment lost 6 bases, leaving 4 bases of the junction unmatched. The whole variable domain, filled in from reference TRBV29-1 and TRBJ1-2, reads SAVISQKPSRDICQRGTSLTIQCQVDSQVTMMFWYRQQPGQSLTLIATANQGSEATYESGFVIDKFPISRPNLTFSTLTVSNMSPEDSSIYLCSVQGVSYGYTFGSGTRLTVV.

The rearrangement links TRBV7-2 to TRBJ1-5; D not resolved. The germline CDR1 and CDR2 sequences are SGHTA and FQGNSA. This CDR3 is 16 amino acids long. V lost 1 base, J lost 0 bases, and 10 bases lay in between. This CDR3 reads CASSLVAGNSNQPQHF. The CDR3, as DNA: TGTGCCAGCAGCTTAGTGGCCGGGAATAGCAATCAGCCCCAGCATTTT.

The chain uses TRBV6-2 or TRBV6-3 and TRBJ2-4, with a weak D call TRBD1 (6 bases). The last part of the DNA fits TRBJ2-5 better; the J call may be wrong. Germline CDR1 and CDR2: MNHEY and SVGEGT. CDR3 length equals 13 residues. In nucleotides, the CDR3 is TGTGCCAGCGCCTCGACAGGATCAGAGACCCAGTACTTC. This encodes CASASTGSETQYF.

The CDR3 reads CASSPQGRVTDTQYF. The CDR3 region has the DNA TGTGCCAGCAGCCCACAGGGTAGGGTGACAGATACGCAGTATTTT. This chain connects TRBV27 to TRBJ2-3, with D possibly TRBD1 on 6 matching bases. In germline, CDR1 is MNHEY, CDR2 SMNVEV (reference sequence). V was shortened by 6 bases and J by 3 bases, with 16 bases between the two germline ends. The CDR3 loop spans 15 amino acids.

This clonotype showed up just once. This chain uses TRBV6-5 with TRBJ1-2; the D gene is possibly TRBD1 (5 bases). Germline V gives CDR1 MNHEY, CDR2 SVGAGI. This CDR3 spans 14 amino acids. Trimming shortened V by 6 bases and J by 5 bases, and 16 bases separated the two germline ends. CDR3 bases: TGTGCCAGCAGCGAAGGGGCAGGTCCTTATGGCTACACCTTC. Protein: CASSEGAGPYGYTF.

The CDR3 nucleotides read TGTGCCAGCAGCCCCTACCCGGACTCCTACGAGCAGTACTTC. It encodes CASSPYPDSYEQYF. This sequence joins TRBV5-6 and TRBJ2-7; D uncertain. Germline V CDR1 and CDR2: SGHDT, YYEEEE. The V end lost 4 bases, the J end lost 0 bases, and 11 bases lay between the germline ends. This CDR3 comprises 14 residues.

The CDR3 here is CASSLRQVLLYEQYF. The DNA of the CDR3 is TGTGCCAGCAGTTTACGGCAGGTTCTCCTCTACGAGCAGTACTTC. The V gene is TRBV28, the J gene TRBJ2-7; D uncertain. The CDR3 spans 15 residues. Germline V lookup: CDR1 MDHEN, CDR2 SYDVKM. V was cut by 2 bases and J by 3 bases, with 14 bases left in between.

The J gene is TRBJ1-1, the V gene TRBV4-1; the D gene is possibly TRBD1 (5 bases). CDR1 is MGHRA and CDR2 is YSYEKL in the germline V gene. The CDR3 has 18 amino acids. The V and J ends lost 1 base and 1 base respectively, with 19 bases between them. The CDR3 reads CASSQVAGFFGGNTEAFF. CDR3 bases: TGCGCCAGCAGCCAAGTGGCAGGGTTTTTCGGTGGGAACACTGAAGCTTTCTTT.

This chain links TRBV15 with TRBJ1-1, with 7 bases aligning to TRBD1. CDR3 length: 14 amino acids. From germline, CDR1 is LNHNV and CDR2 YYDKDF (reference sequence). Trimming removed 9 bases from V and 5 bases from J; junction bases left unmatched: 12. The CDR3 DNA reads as TGTGCCACACAGGGGCCTCTCCCGAATACTGAAGCTTTCTTT. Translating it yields CATQGPLPNTEAFF. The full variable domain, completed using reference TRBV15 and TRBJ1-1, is DAMVIQNPRYQVTQFGKPVTLSCSQTLNHNVMYWYQQKSSQAPKLLFHYYDKDFNNEADTPDNFQSRRPNTSFCFLDIRSPGLGDTAMYLCATQGPLPNTEAFFGQGTRLTVV.

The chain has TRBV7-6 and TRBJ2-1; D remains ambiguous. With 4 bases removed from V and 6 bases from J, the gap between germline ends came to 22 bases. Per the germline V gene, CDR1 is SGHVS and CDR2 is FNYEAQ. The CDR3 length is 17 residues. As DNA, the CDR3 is TGTGCCAGCAGCTCAAGAATACAGCTCCTGTCGGGCAATGAGCAGTTCTTC. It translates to CASSSRIQLLSGNEQFF.

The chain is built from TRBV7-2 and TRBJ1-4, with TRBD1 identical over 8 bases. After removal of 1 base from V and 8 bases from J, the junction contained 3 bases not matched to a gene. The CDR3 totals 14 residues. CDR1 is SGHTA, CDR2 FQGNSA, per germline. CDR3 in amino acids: CASSLVGQGEKLFF. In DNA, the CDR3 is TGTGCCAGCAGCTTAGTTGGACAGGGCGAAAAACTGTTTTTT.

The CDR3 region has the DNA TGTGCCAGCAGCTTAAGCCGGGGGCAAGGTGGTGAGCAGTTCTTC. Its translation is CASSLSRGQGGEQFF. The V call is TRBV7-8, the J call TRBJ2-1; D could derive from TRBD1 or TRBD2 (6 bases each). This CDR3 spans 15 amino acids. V lost 2 bases and J lost 9, with 17 bases in between. CDR1 is SGHVS and CDR2 is FQNEAQ in the germline V gene.

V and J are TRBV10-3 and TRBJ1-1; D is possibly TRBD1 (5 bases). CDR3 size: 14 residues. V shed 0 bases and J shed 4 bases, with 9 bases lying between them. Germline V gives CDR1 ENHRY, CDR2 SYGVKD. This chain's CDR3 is CAISESGRTTEAFF. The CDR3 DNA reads TGTGCCATCAGTGAGTCGGGACGTACCACTGAAGCTTTCTTT.

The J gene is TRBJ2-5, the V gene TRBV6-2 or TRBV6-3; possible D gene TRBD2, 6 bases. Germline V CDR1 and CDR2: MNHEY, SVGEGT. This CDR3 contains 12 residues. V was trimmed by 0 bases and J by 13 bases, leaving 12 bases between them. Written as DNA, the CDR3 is TGTGCCAGCAGTTACTCTCCGGGACTCCCGTACTTC. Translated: CASSYSPGLPYF.

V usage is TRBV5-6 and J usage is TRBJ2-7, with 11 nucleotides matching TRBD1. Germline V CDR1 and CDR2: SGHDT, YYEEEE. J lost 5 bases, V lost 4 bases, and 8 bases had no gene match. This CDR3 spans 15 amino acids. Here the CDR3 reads CASSHSGQGGDEQYF. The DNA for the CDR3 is TGTGCCAGCAGCCACTCGGGACAGGGGGGCGACGAGCAGTACTTC.

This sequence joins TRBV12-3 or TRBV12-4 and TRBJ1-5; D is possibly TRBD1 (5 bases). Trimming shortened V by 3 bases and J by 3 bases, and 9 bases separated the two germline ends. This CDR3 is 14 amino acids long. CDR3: CASSLGDDNQPQHF. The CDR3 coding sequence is TGTGCCAGCAGTTTGGGGGATGACAATCAGCCCCAGCATTTT.

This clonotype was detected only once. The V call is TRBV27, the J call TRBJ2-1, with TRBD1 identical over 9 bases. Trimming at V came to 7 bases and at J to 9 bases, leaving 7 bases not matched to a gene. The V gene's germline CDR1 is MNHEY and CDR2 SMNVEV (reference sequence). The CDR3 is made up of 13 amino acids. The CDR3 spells CASKNRGLGEQFF. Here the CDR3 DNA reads TGTGCCAGCAAGAACAGGGGGCTAGGTGAGCAGTTCTTC.

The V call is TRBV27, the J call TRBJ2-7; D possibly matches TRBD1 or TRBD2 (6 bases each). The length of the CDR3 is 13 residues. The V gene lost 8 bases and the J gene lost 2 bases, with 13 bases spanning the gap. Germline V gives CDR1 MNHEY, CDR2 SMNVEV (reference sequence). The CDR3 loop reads CASGGTPAYEQYF. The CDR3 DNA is TGTGCCAGCGGCGGGACACCGGCCTACGAGCAGTACTTC.

This chain's CDR3 is CASRAEPEKLFF. CDR3 bases: TGTGCCAGCAGGGCTGAACCTGAAAAACTGTTTTTT. The J gene is TRBJ1-4, the V gene TRBV6-6, with D uncertain. Germline V gene data show CDR1 as MNHNY and CDR2 as SVGAGI (reference sequence). This CDR3 contains 12 residues. With 6 bases removed from V and 7 bases from J, the gap between germline ends came to 9 bases.

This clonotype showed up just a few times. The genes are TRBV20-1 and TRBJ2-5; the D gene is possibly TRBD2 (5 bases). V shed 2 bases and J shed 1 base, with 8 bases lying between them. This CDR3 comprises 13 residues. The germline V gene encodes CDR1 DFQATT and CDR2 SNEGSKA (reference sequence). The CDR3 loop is CSARTGSQETQYF. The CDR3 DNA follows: TGCAGTGCTAGAACGGGATCCCAAGAGACCCAGTACTTC.

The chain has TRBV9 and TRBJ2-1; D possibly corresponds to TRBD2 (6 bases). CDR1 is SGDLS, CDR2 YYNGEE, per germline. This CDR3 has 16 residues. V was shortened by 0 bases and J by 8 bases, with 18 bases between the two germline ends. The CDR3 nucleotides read TGTGCCAGCAGCGTAGGTGTGACTAGTAAGGGTGATGAGCAGTTCTTC. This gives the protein CASSVGVTSKGDEQFF.

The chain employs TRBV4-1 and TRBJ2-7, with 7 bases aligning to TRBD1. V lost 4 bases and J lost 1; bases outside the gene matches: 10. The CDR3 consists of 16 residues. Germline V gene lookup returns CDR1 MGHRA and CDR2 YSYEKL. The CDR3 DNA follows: TGCGCCAGCAGCCCCCTTCTCCAGGACAGGTCCTACGAGCAGTACTTC. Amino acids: CASSPLLQDRSYEQYF.

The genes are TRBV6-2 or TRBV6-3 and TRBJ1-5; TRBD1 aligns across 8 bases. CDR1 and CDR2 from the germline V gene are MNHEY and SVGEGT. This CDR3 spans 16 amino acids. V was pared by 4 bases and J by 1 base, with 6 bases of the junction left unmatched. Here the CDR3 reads CASSSETGESNQPQHF. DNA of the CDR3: TGTGCCAGCAGTTCCGAGACAGGGGAGAGCAATCAGCCCCAGCATTTT.

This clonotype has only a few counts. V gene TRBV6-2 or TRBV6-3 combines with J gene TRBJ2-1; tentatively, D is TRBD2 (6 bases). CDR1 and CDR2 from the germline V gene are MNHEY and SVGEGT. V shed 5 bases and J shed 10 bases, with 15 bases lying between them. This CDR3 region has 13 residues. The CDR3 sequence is CASSRPGVTEQFF. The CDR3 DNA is TGTGCCAGCAGTCGCCCGGGGGTTACAGAGCAGTTCTTC.

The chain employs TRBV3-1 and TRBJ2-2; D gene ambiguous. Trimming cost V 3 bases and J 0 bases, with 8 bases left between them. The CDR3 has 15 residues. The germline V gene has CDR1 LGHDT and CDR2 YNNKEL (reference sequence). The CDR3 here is CASSQGSANTGELFF. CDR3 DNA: TGTGCCAGCAGCCAGGGCTCCGCGAACACCGGGGAGCTGTTTTTT. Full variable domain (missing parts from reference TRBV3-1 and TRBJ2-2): DTAVSQTPKYLVTQMGNDKSIKCEQNLGHDTMYWYKQDSKKFLKIMFSYNNKELIINETVPNRFSPKSPDKAHLNLHINSLELGDSAVYFCASSQGSANTGELFFGEGSRLTVL.

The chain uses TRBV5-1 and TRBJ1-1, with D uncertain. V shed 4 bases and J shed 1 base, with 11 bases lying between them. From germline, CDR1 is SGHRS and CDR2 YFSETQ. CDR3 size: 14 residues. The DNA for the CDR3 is TGCGCCAGCAGCCCCGGACGGCAGAACACTGAAGCTTTCTTT. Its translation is CASSPGRQNTEAFF.